This T cell receptor beta chain was identified during a study of control samples from healthy donors and cancer patients (dated by TCRdb to about 2020). Libraries were made using the immunoSEQ multiplex PCR assay. As stored in TCRdb, this immuneACCESS dataset retains in-frame rearrangements with V and J assigned. A fraction of the clones does not appear; measured against another copy, unresolved V genes explain less than half of the discrepancy, and the remainder lacks a known reason. The sample includes 90,000 to 100,000 clones, with 79% observed a single time. The ten largest clones capture 10% to 13% of the sample. On this clone itself: The antigen it recognizes is unknown. The input lacks base qualities; no much larger clone sits a single base away.

The TCR originated in a woman in her 30s in good health. Sequencing used blood.

The CDR3 in this case is CASSQDRQGGGYGYTF. The DNA reads as follows: TGCGCCAGCAGCCAAGATCGACAGGGGGGCGGCTATGGCTACACCTTC. This sequence uses TRBV4-3 and TRBJ1-2; a stretch of 9 junction bases matches TRBD1. For CDR1 and CDR2, the germline V gene lists LGHNA and YSLEER. Including cysteine and phenylalanine, the CDR3 has 16 amino acids. The kept DNA is CDR3 alone, 48 bases in frame from the first base. Unmatched junction bases come to 6, with V trimmed by 0 bases and J by 4 bases.